The following is a T cell receptor beta chain sequence with its context. One junction end disagrees with the germline gene, perhaps due to a read error. Per the germline V gene, CDR1 is ENHRY and CDR2 is SYGVKD. The CDR3 is made up of 15 amino acids. The authors amplified TCR beta CDR3 regions, and they did so from RNA transcripts for repertoire sequencing. Investigators did first-round RT-PCR with HTBI primers, then second-round multiplex PCR. TCRdb fed the multiplex PCR reads into MiXCR, producing one record per CDR3 protein. The sample carries roughly 1.1 million distinct CDR3 sequences, about two fifths recorded once. Uncontrolled infections, pregnancy, lactation or other autoimmune diseases led to patient exclusion. The diagnosis was founded upon clinical symptoms, serum thyroxine, TRAb, thyroid ultrasound and orbital computed tomography. The data derive from a study of Graves' ophthalmopathy and Graves' hyperthyroidism. Overall study: Ophthalmopathy absent within 18 months of follow-up marked hyperthyroidism as stable.

V usage is TRBV10-3 and J usage is TRBJ2-2; perhaps TRBD1 as D (6 bases). The receptor was derived from an adult man with Graves' hyperthyroidism. The sample comprised peripheral blood or thyroid tissue (not recorded which). The DNA for the CDR3 is TGTGCCAGCAGTTTGGAACCAGGGGTTCCCGGGGAGCTGTTTTTT. Its protein is CASSLEPGVPGELFF.